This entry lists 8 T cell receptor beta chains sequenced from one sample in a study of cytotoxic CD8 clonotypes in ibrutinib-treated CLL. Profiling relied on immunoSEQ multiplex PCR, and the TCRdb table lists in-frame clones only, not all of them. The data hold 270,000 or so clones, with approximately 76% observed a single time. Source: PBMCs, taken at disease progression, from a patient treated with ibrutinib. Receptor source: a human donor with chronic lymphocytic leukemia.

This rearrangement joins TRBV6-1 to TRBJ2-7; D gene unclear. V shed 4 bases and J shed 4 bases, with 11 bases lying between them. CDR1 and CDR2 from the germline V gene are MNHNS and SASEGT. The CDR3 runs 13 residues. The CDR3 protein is CASSVTRPYEQYF. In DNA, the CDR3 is TGTGCCAGCAGTGTGACTCGACCGTACGAGCAGTACTTC.

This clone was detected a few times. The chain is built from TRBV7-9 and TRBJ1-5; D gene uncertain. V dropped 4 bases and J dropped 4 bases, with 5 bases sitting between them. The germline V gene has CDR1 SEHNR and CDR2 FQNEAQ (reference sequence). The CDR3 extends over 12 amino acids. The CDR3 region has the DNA TGTGCCAGCAGCTCCCAGAATCAGCCCCAGCATTTT. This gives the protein CASSSQNQPQHF.

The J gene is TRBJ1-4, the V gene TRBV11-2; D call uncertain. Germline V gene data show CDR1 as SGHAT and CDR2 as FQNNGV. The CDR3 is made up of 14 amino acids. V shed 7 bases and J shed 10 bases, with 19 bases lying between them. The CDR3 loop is CASTPGPQSGKLFF. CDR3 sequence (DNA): TGTGCCAGCACCCCCGGGCCTCAAAGCGGAAAACTGTTTTTT.

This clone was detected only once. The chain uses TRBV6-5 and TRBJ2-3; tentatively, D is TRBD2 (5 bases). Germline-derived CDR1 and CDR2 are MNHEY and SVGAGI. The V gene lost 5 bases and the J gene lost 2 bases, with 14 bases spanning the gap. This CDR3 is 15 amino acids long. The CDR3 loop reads CASSQAGRVTDTQYF. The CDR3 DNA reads TGTGCCAGCAGTCAGGCCGGGCGGGTCACAGATACGCAGTATTTT.

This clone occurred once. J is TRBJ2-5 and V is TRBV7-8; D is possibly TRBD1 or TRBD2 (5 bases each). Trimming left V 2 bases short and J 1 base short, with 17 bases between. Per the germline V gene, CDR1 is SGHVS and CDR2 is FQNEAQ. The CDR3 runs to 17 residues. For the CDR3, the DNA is TGTGCCAGCAGCTTAATGCTCCGGGGACGGATCCAAGAGACCCAGTACTTC. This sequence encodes CASSLMLRGRIQETQYF.

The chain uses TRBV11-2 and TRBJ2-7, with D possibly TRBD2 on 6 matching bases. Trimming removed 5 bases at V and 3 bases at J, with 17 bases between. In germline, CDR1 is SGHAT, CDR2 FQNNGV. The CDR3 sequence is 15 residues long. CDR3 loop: CASSPLSWGGYEQYF. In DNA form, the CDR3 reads TGTGCCAGCAGCCCCCTCTCGTGGGGAGGCTACGAGCAGTACTTC.

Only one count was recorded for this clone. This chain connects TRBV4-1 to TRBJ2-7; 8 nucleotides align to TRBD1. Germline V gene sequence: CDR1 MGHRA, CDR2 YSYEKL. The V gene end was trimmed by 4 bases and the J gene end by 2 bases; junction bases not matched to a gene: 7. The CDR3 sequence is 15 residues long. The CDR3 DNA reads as TGCGCCAGCAGCCGATCCGGGACAGGTCCCTACGAGCAGTACTTC. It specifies CASSRSGTGPYEQYF.

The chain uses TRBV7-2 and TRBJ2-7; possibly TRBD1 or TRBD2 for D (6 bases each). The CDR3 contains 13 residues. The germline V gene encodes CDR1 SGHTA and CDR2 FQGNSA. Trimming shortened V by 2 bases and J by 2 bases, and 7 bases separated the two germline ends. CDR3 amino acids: CASSLRGAYEQYF. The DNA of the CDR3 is TGTGCCAGCAGCTTAAGGGGGGCCTACGAGCAGTACTTC.